Each of the 7 T cell receptor beta chains below was sequenced from the same sample in a study of cytomegalovirus exposure and HLA in healthy donors. Method: immunoSEQ multiplex PCR; TCRdb's copy keeps in-frame clones and lacks some. Of 55,000 to 70,000 clones in the sample, about 94% were seen once. Sequences were obtained from PBMCs. These receptors all stem from a young man in good health and CMV-seronegative.

V is TRBV2 and J is TRBJ2-1; no firm D call. CDR1 is SNHLY, CDR2 FYNNEI, per germline. V lost 4 bases and J 4 bases, leaving 20 bases between the germline ends. The CDR3 sequence is 17 residues long. The CDR3 reads CASSASVSGLLYNEQFF. CDR3 sequence (DNA): TGTGCCAGCAGTGCTAGTGTTTCGGGTCTATTGTACAATGAGCAGTTCTTC.

This clone has a handful of counts. This chain uses TRBV6-1 with TRBJ1-5; no clear D. The V end lost 1 base, the J end lost 0 bases, and 7 bases lay between the germline ends. CDR3 size: 15 residues. Germline V lookup: CDR1 MNHNS, CDR2 SASEGT. The CDR3 sequence: CASSEEHSSNQPQHF. The CDR3 coding sequence is TGTGCCAGCAGTGAAGAGCACAGTAGCAATCAGCCCCAGCATTTT.

Written as DNA, the CDR3 is TGTGCCAGCAGCTTAGATCCCGGGGGGCGGAGGGTCCCCCTTTACGAGCAGTACTTC. It translates to CASSLDPGGRRVPLYEQYF. This chain uses TRBV11-3 with TRBJ2-7; tentatively, D is TRBD2 (7 bases). CDR1 is SGHNT and CDR2 is YENEEA in the germline V gene. The V end was cut by 0 bases, the J end by 4 bases, with 25 bases between. The CDR3 extends over 19 amino acids.

V usage is TRBV20-1 and J usage is TRBJ2-7, with a tentative D call TRBD2 (5 bases). There are 11 residues in the CDR3. CDR1 DFQATT and CDR2 SNEGSKA come from the germline V gene (reference sequence). Trimming left V 4 bases short and J 3 bases short, with 7 bases between. The CDR3 nucleotides read TGCAGTGCTACTAGCAGCTACGAGCAGTACTTC. This gives the protein CSATSSYEQYF.

The V call is TRBV5-4, the J call TRBJ2-7, with 7 positions matching TRBD1. Germline CDR1 and CDR2: SGHNT and YYREEE (reference sequence). V dropped 3 bases and J dropped 0; count of bases not matched to a gene: 6. This CDR3 spans 15 amino acids. This CDR3 is CASSSRGTDSYEQYF. CDR3 bases: TGTGCCAGCAGCTCCAGGGGGACCGACTCCTACGAGCAGTACTTC.

The chain carries TRBV19 and TRBJ1-3; D unclear. Trimming removed 4 bases from V and 2 bases from J, with 9 bases in between. CDR1 is LNHDA and CDR2 is SQIVND in the germline V gene (reference sequence). The CDR3 spans 14 residues. The CDR3 spells CASSNSLTGNTIYF. CDR3 DNA: TGTGCCAGTAGTAACAGTCTTACTGGAAACACCATATATTTT.

The chain uses TRBV7-2 and TRBJ2-3; TRBD1 matches 7 bases. This CDR3 contains 14 residues. V shed 4 bases, J shed 2 bases, and the junction held 3 bases outside the gene matches. In germline, CDR1 is SGHTA, CDR2 FQGNSA. The CDR3 is CASSSQGVTDTQYF. As DNA, the CDR3 is TGTGCCAGCAGCTCTCAGGGGGTCACAGATACGCAGTATTTT.